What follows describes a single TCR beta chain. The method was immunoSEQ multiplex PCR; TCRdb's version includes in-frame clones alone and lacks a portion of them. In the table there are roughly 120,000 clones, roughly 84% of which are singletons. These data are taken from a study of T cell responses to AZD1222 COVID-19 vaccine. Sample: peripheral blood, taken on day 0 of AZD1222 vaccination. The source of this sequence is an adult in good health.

Here the CDR3 reads CASSVGTAGREKLFF. The CDR3 DNA reads TGTGCCAGCAGCGTAGGGACAGCCGGTAGGGAAAAACTGTTTTTT. The V gene is TRBV9, the J gene TRBJ1-4; D perhaps matches TRBD1 (6 bases). Per the germline V gene, CDR1 is SGDLS and CDR2 is YYNGEE. The CDR3 is made up of 15 amino acids. The V end was cut by 0 bases, the J end by 8 bases, with 14 bases between.